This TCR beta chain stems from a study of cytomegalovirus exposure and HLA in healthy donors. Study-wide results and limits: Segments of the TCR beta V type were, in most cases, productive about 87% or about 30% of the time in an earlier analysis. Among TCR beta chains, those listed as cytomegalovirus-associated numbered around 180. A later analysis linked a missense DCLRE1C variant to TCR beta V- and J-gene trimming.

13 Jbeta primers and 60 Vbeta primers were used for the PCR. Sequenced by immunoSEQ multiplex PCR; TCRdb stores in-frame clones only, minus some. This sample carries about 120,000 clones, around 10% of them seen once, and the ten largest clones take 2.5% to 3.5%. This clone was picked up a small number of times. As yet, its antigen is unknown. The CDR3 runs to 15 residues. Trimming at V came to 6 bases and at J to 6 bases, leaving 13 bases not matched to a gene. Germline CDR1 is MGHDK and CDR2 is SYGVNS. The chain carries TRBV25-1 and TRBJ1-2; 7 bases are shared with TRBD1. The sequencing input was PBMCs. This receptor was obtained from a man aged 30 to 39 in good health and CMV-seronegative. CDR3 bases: TGTGCCAGCAGCAGACCGGGACAGACAATCAATGGCTACACCTTC. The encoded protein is CASSRPGQTINGYTF.